Following are 23 T cell receptor beta chains from one sample sequenced in a study of T cells after yellow fever vaccination. TCRdb re-analysed the 5' RACE reads in MiXCR, keeping a single row per CDR3 protein. The table lists some 350,000 distinct CDR3 sequences, 6% to 8% of them singletons. This sample comprised PBMCs, obtained 5 days after the yellow fever booster vaccination. Receptors were obtained from a young man who received the YFV17D yellow fever vaccine.

In this sample, this clonotype turned up a few times. The chain is built from TRBV6-2 or TRBV6-3 and TRBJ1-5; tentative D call: TRBD1 (6 bases). The germline CDR1 and CDR2 sequences are MNHEY and SVGEGT. The V end lost 2 bases, the J end lost 6 bases, and 14 bases lay between the germline ends. CDR3 length: 15 residues. CDR3 amino acids: CASSYLGGVIQPQHF. The CDR3, as DNA: TGTGCCAGCAGTTACCTAGGGGGGGTCATTCAGCCCCAGCATTTT.

The V call is TRBV11-2, the J call TRBJ2-3; the match to TRBD1 covers 7 bases. This CDR3 is 13 amino acids long. The germline V gene has CDR1 SGHAT and CDR2 FQNNGV. The J segment lost 5 bases and the V segment lost 6 bases, leaving 5 bases of the junction unmatched. The chain's CDR3 is CASSYTGVDTQYF. CDR3 sequence (DNA): TGTGCCAGCAGTTACACAGGGGTAGATACGCAGTATTTT.

V gene TRBV28 combines with J gene TRBJ2-3, with D possibly being TRBD1 or TRBD2 (5 bases each). Germline V gives CDR1 MDHEN, CDR2 SYDVKM. CDR3 size: 13 residues. Trimming pared 10 bases from V and 2 bases from J, leaving 13 bases between. CDR3 sequence reads: CAINRDHTDTQYF. CDR3 nucleotides: TGTGCCATCAACCGGGACCACACAGATACGCAGTATTTT.

J is TRBJ2-5 and V is TRBV19; possibly TRBD1 for D (5 bases). The germline V gene has CDR1 LNHDA and CDR2 SQIVND (reference sequence). This CDR3 has 14 amino acids. The germline V and J ends were trimmed by 2 bases and 7 bases, with 14 bases remaining between them. DNA of the CDR3: TGTGCCAGTAGTATAAAGACAGTTGGTTCGACCCAGTACTTC. Translation gives CASSIKTVGSTQYF.

This clonotype was detected ten times or more. The chain has TRBV5-1 and TRBJ2-7, with 9 bases that match TRBD2. The ends lost 2 bases at V and 3 bases at J; junction bases unmatched: 6. This CDR3 contains 15 residues. Germline CDR1 and CDR2: SGHRS and YFSETQ. CDR3 nucleotide sequence: TGCGCCAGCAGCTTAGGGACTAGCTCAAGCTACGAGCAGTACTTC. Protein sequence: CASSLGTSSSYEQYF.

This clonotype was observed a few times. CDR3 in amino acids: CSVDPPGRNYGYTF. For the CDR3, the DNA is TGCAGCGTTGATCCGCCTGGACGGAACTATGGCTACACCTTC. The chain employs TRBV29-1 and TRBJ1-2; D not resolved. Trimming removed 3 bases at V and 2 bases at J, with 13 bases between. The CDR3 length is 14 residues. The germline CDR1 and CDR2 sequences are SQVTM and ANQGSEA.

The chain uses TRBV12-3 or TRBV12-4 and TRBJ1-5; the match to TRBD1 covers 7 bases. The CDR3 has 14 residues. V shed 6 bases, J shed 6 bases, and the junction held 8 bases outside the gene matches. The CDR3 here is CASRKTGSLQPQHF. The CDR3 DNA reads as TGTGCCAGCAGGAAGACAGGGAGCCTTCAGCCCCAGCATTTT.

The chain has TRBV27 and TRBJ2-1; D remains ambiguous. CDR1 is MNHEY, CDR2 SMNVEV, per germline (reference sequence). Trimming left V 6 bases short and J 8 bases short, with 11 bases between. The CDR3 length is 12 residues. DNA for the CDR3: TGTGCCAGCAGGTCCTATAGGGATGAGCAGTTCTTC. As protein: CASRSYRDEQFF.

The CDR3, as DNA: TGTGCCAGCAGCTCGGGACTCGCAACTAGCACAGATACGCAGTATTTT. Amino acids: CASSSGLATSTDTQYF. The V call is TRBV5-4, the J call TRBJ2-3; TRBD2 might be the D (6 bases). The V and J ends lost 3 bases and 0 bases respectively, with 14 bases between them. The germline gives CDR1 SGHNT, CDR2 YYREEE (reference sequence). The CDR3 length is 16 residues.

This clonotype appeared many times. The chain carries TRBV29-1 and TRBJ1-5, with D possibly being TRBD1 (5 bases). The germline V gene encodes CDR1 SQVTM and CDR2 ANQGSEA. This CDR3 has 15 amino acids. V dropped 4 bases and J dropped 1 base, with 14 bases sitting between them. The DNA for the CDR3 is TGCAGCGTTGTACTAGAGGGGTTGAGCAATCAGCCCCAGCATTTT. Its translation: CSVVLEGLSNQPQHF. The full variable domain, with the rest looked up from reference TRBV29-1 and TRBJ1-5, is SAVISQKPSRDICQRGTSLTIQCQVDSQVTMMFWYRQQPGQSLTLIATANQGSEATYESGFVIDKFPISRPNLTFSTLTVSNMSPEDSSIYLCSVVLEGLSNQPQHFGDGTRLSIL.

This clonotype was detected a few times. The rearrangement uses TRBV20-1 and TRBJ2-1; 11 bases fit TRBD2. Germline V gene lookup returns CDR1 DFQATT and CDR2 SNEGSKA (reference sequence). The CDR3 has 16 residues. J lost 3 bases, V lost 0 bases, and 4 bases had no gene match. The CDR3 DNA reads TGCAGTGCTAGAGATGCCGGGACTAGCGGCTACAATGAGCAGTTCTTC. This encodes CSARDAGTSGYNEQFF.

The rearrangement links TRBV15 to TRBJ2-5; D tentatively reads TRBD1 or TRBD2 (5 bases each). Germline assignment: CDR1 LNHNV and CDR2 YYDKDF (reference sequence). The V end was cut by 5 bases, the J end by 0 bases, with 10 bases between. The CDR3 is made up of 14 amino acids. The CDR3 coding sequence is TGTGCCACCAGCGGGGGACGGTACCAAGAGACCCAGTACTTC. It codes for CATSGGRYQETQYF. Filled out from reference TRBV15 and TRBJ2-5, the complete variable domain reads DAMVIQNPRYQVTQFGKPVTLSCSQTLNHNVMYWYQQKSSQAPKLLFHYYDKDFNNEADTPDNFQSRRPNTSFCFLDIRSPGLGDTAMYLCATSGGRYQETQYFGPGTRLLVL.

This clonotype has a count of ten or more. This chain links TRBV5-1 with TRBJ2-6, with a possible D match to TRBD1 (7 bases). The V end was cut by 4 bases, the J end by 2 bases, with 13 bases between. Germline V gives CDR1 SGHRS, CDR2 YFSETQ. This CDR3 region has 16 residues. The DNA of the CDR3 is TGCGCCAGCAGCCCCCAGGGGGGCGCTGGGGCCAACGTCCTGACTTTC. The encoded protein is CASSPQGGAGANVLTF.

Many counts were recorded for this clonotype. This chain links TRBV12-3 or TRBV12-4 with TRBJ2-7; tentatively, D is TRBD1 (6 bases). The CDR3 runs 13 residues. Trimming shortened V by 5 bases and J by 3 bases, and 11 bases separated the two germline ends. This CDR3 reads CASSVGTNYEQYF. The DNA of the CDR3 is TGTGCCAGCAGTGTCGGGACAAACTACGAGCAGTACTTC.

This clonotype was seen more than once but under ten times. The chain has TRBV5-4 and TRBJ2-5; no clear D gene. Germline V gene lookup returns CDR1 SGHNT and CDR2 YYREEE (reference sequence). The CDR3 has 13 amino acids. Trimming shortened V by 3 bases and J by 3 bases, and 9 bases separated the two germline ends. This CDR3 is CASSSHGKETQYF. The CDR3 DNA sequence: TGTGCCAGCAGCTCACATGGGAAAGAGACCCAGTACTTC. Full variable domain (missing parts from reference TRBV5-4 and TRBJ2-5): ETGVTQSPTHLIKTRGQQVTLRCSSQSGHNTVSWYQQALGQGPQFIFQYYREEENGRGNFPPRFSGLQFPNYSSELNVNALELDDSALYLCASSSHGKETQYFGPGTRLLVL.

The genes are TRBV6-1 and TRBJ2-3; 10 nucleotides line up with TRBD2. Germline V gives CDR1 MNHNS, CDR2 SASEGT. The CDR3 is 16 residues long. V trimming: 5 bases; J trimming: 1 base; junction bases outside the gene matches: 6. The CDR3 nucleotides are TGTGCCAGCAGTCATAGGACTAGCGGACGCACAGATACGCAGTATTTT. Amino acid sequence: CASSHRTSGRTDTQYF.

This clonotype was detected a few times. The chain is built from TRBV6-1 and TRBJ2-2; TRBD2 matches 11 bases. The germline V gene has CDR1 MNHNS and CDR2 SASEGT. The V gene end was trimmed by 6 bases and the J gene end by 4 bases; junction bases not matched to a gene: 13. This CDR3 spans 18 amino acids. The CDR3 is CASSLSGSGRAGTGELFF. CDR3 DNA: TGTGCCAGCAGCCTCTCTGGTAGCGGGAGGGCCGGCACCGGGGAGCTGTTTTTT.

The table lists this clonotype with a few counts. The V and J genes are TRBV18 and TRBJ2-7; tentative D call: TRBD2 (5 bases). The CDR3 has 12 residues. Germline V gene lookup returns CDR1 KGHSH and CDR2 LQKENI. Trimming cost V 6 bases and J 5 bases, with 11 bases left between them. This CDR3 is CASSPDSNEQYF. CDR3 bases: TGTGCCAGCTCTCCGGACTCTAACGAGCAGTACTTC.

In its sample, this clonotype was seen many times. The chain links TRBV10-3 to TRBJ2-1; 7 bases are a match to TRBD2. The CDR3 has 15 amino acids. Unmatched junction bases numbered 7, after V lost 4 bases and J lost 4 bases. Per germline, CDR1 ENHRY and CDR2 SYGVKD. The CDR3 region is CAISGGGRGYNEQFF. DNA of the CDR3: TGTGCCATCAGTGGGGGCGGGAGAGGGTACAATGAGCAGTTCTTC.

The genes are TRBV6-5 and TRBJ2-5; 7 bases are a match to TRBD1. V gave up 0 bases and J gave up 0 bases; unmatched junction bases: 7. This CDR3 is built from 17 residues. The V gene's germline CDR1 is MNHEY and CDR2 SVGAGI. The CDR3 DNA follows: TGTGCCAGCAGTTACTCGGCAGGACAGGTATACCAAGAGACCCAGTACTTC. Amino acid sequence: CASSYSAGQVYQETQYF.

The sample holds a few counts of this clonotype. The chain has TRBV30 and TRBJ2-5, with 7 bases that match TRBD2. Germline lookup yields CDR1 GTSNPN and CDR2 SVGIG (reference sequence). The CDR3 is 13 amino acids. V shed 4 bases, J shed 6 bases, and the junction held 8 bases outside the gene matches. CDR3 coding DNA: TGTGCCTGGATCGGCGGGAGTCTGAAGACCCAGTACTTC. It translates to CAWIGGSLKTQYF.

A few counts support this clonotype. The chain recombines TRBV11-1 with TRBJ2-7; 7 nucleotides agree with TRBD2. CDR1 is SGHAT, CDR2 FQDESV, per germline (reference sequence). After removal of 5 bases from V and 2 bases from J, the junction contained 9 bases not matched to a gene. CDR3 length equals 15 residues. The CDR3 coding sequence is TGTGCCAGCAGCGGTGGTGGCGGGGGAGCCTACGAGCAGTACTTC. This translates into CASSGGGGGAYEQYF. Full variable domain (rest looked up from reference TRBV11-1 and TRBJ2-7): EAEVAQSPRYKITEKSQAVAFWCDPISGHATLYWYRQILGQGPELLVQFQDESVVDDSQLPKDRFSAERLKGVDSTLKIQPAELGDSAMYLCASSGGGGGAYEQYFGPGTRLTVT.

The chain carries TRBV25-1 and TRBJ2-1; D is possibly TRBD2 (6 bases). The CDR3 consists of 15 residues. Trimming cost V 1 base and J 7 bases, with 14 bases left between them. Per germline, CDR1 MGHDK and CDR2 SYGVNS. For the CDR3, the DNA is TGTGCCAGCAGTGAATCGGGAGCTAGGAGGAATGAGCAGTTCTTC. This encodes CASSESGARRNEQFF.